The rows below give T cell receptor beta chains drawn from one sample of a study of blood T cells in healthy people across ages. TCRdb re-called the 5' RACE reads through MiXCR, storing one row per CDR3 protein. There are around 1,600,000 distinct CDR3 sequences in the sample; 40% to 45% occur only once, and more than 4% lies in the top ten. The specimen was blood. The source of these receptors is a woman in her late teens or twenties in good health. The CDR3 runs from the conserved cysteine through the conserved F or W. D genes are given only for firm matches. For some rows the clone size is stated as once, few or many, or as a class when expanded; others skip it.

.	TRBV5-1	15	.	TRBJ2-3	CASSLAVGATDTQYF	TGCGCCAGCAGCTTGGCCGTTGGGGCCACAGATACGCAGTATTTT
TRBD2	TRBV5-1	15	once	TRBJ2-5	CASSPLAGVEETQYF	TGCGCCAGCTCCCCTCTAGCGGGAGTAGAGGAGACCCAGTACTTC
.	TRBV28	16	.	TRBJ2-1	CASGFSGTSSYNEQFF	TGTGCCAGCGGTTTTTCGGGGACCAGCTCCTACAATGAGCAGTTCTTC
.	TRBV12-3/TRBV12-4	14	few	TRBJ2-3	CASSLDTRGDTQYF	TGTGCCAGCAGTTTGGACACCCGGGGAGATACGCAGTATTTT
TRBD1	TRBV6-5	15	.	TRBJ2-2	CASSFRDRGPGELFF	TGTGCCAGCAGTTTCCGGGACAGGGGACCCGGGGAGCTGTTTTTT
TRBD1	TRBV27	14	.	TRBJ1-2	CASSLKGAHYGYTF	TGTGCCAGCAGTTTAAAGGGGGCGCACTATGGCTACACCTTC
.	TRBV2	11	.	TRBJ1-5	CASSAARAQHF	TGTGCCAGCAGTGCGGCGCGAGCCCAGCATTTT
TRBD1	TRBV15	15	.	TRBJ2-7	CATSFSDRSSYERYF	TGTGCCACCAGCTTCTCGGACAGGTCCTCCTACGAGCGGTACTTC
.	TRBV20-1	14	.	TRBJ1-2	CSAKKTGPTYGYTF	TGCAGTGCAAAAAAGACAGGCCCGACTTATGGCTACACCTTC
.	TRBV9	12	.	TRBJ1-4	CASSAAGEKLFF	TGTGCCAGCAGCGCCGCGGGGGAAAAACTGTTTTTT
.	TRBV4-3	15	.	TRBJ2-1	CASSQGAGKAGEQFF	TGCGCCAGCAGCCAAGGTGCGGGAAAGGCAGGCGAGCAGTTCTTC
.	TRBV2	13	.	TRBJ1-5	CASTEESGQPQHF	TGTGCCAGCACAGAGGAGTCTGGGCAGCCCCAGCATTTT
TRBD2	TRBV6-2/TRBV6-3	15	few	TRBJ2-3	CASSYGGTSGDTQYF	TGTGCCAGCAGTTACGGAGGGACTAGCGGAGATACGCAGTATTTT
.	TRBV3-1	15	few	TRBJ2-1	CASSQDDRIYNEQFF	TGTGCCAGCAGCCAAGACGACAGAATCTACAATGAGCAGTTCTTC
TRBD1	TRBV5-6	14	once	TRBJ2-1	CASSLTGANYEQFF	TGTGCCAGCAGCTTGACAGGGGCCAACTACGAGCAGTTCTTC
.	TRBV30	13	.	TRBJ2-7	CAWRRPTGFEQYF	TGTGCCTGGAGGCGCCCTACAGGGTTCGAGCAGTACTTC
.	TRBV6-2/TRBV6-3	11	few	TRBJ1-1	CASSVSREAFF	TGTGCCAGCAGTGTCAGCAGGGAAGCTTTCTTT
.	TRBV12-3/TRBV12-4	16	few	TRBJ2-1	CASSPHGAAIYNEQFF	TGTGCCAGCAGTCCCCACGGGGCGGCCATCTACAATGAGCAGTTCTTC
.	TRBV20-1	14	.	TRBJ1-5	CSAMSGFSNQPQHF	TGCAGTGCTATGTCGGGGTTTAGCAATCAGCCCCAGCATTTT
TRBD1	TRBV9	13	.	TRBJ1-2	CASSEDRGYGYAF	TGTGCCAGCAGCGAGGACAGGGGGTATGGCTACGCCTTC
TRBD2	TRBV4-1	17	once	TRBJ2-3	CASSQPRLAAPVNTQYF	TGCGCCAGCAGCCAACCGCGACTAGCGGCGCCCGTGAATACGCAGTATTTT
TRBD2	TRBV3-1	16	.	TRBJ2-1	CASSPAGAYTYNEQFF	TGTGCCAGCAGCCCAGCGGGGGCCTACACCTACAATGAGCAGTTCTTC
.	TRBV13	16	.	TRBJ2-5	CASSLTAAAYQETQYF	TGTGCCAGCAGCTTAACGGCAGCGGCCTACCAAGAGACCCAGTACTTC
.	TRBV7-8	17	.	TRBJ1-5	CASSLLLRREGNQPQHF	TGTGCCAGCAGCTTGCTACTTAGGAGGGAGGGGAATCAGCCCCAGCATTTT
.	TRBV4-1	14	.	TRBJ2-7	CASSQDGIAVEQYF	TGCGCCAGCAGCCAAGATGGTATAGCGGTCGAGCAGTACTTC
TRBD2	TRBV4-3	17	.	TRBJ2-7	CASSQVPLTSGYNEQYF	TGCGCCAGCAGCCAAGTTCCTTTGACTAGCGGTTACAATGAGCAGTACTTC
.	TRBV11-2	14	.	TRBJ2-3	CASSSYNGADTQYF	TGTGCCAGCAGCTCATATAACGGGGCAGATACGCAGTATTTT
.	TRBV6-1	15	few	TRBJ2-1	CASSEDRLLGNEQFF	TGTGCCAGCAGTGAAGACAGACTCCTCGGCAATGAGCAGTTCTTC
.	TRBV20-1	15	.	TRBJ2-1	CSARVVTSSYNEQFF	TGCAGTGCTAGAGTGGTGACTAGCTCCTACAATGAGCAGTTCTTC
.	TRBV10-3	13	.	TRBJ1-1	CASRSLMNTEAFF	TGTGCCTCCAGGAGTCTGATGAACACTGAAGCTTTCTTT
TRBD1	TRBV7-9	18	.	TRBJ1-5	CASSLETRGGTANQPQHF	TGTGCCAGCAGCTTAGAGACCAGGGGCGGGACAGCTAATCAGCCCCAGCATTTT
.	TRBV29-1	13	few	TRBJ1-1	CSVEDRGRTEAFF	TGCAGCGTTGAAGACAGGGGCCGAACTGAAGCTTTCTTT
.	TRBV7-2	13	once	TRBJ1-4	CASSLARTTGLFF	TGTGCCAGCAGCTTAGCGCGGACTACAGGGCTGTTTTTT